The present T cell receptor (beta chain) was sequenced within a study of vaccination and CD4 T cells after COVID-19. Study-wide context: Post-COVID draws followed diagnosis by a median around 97 days (range 35 to 161). Each of the control cultures got a CEFX pool, an HIV-1 Nef pool, or no peptide.

Treatment indicated: roughly ten-day PBMC culture with coronavirus spike peptide pools or control peptides (ViraFEST assay). The CDR3 has 22 amino acids. The trim removed 0 bases at V and 1 base at J, leaving 24 bases unmatched. Per germline, CDR1 GTSNPN and CDR2 SVGIG (reference sequence). With respect to this clonotype: Its specificity is not known.

Sequenced with the Oncomine TCR Beta short-read assay was DNA taken from cultured CD4+ T cells. In TCRdb, the PCR reads were re-called with MiXCR into one record per CDR3 protein. The data contain under 25,000 distinct CDR3 sequences, around 50% of them singletons. The chain couples TRBV30 to TRBJ2-1, with 7 bases that match TRBD2. This sequence was found in a human donor who had recovered from COVID-19. The sequenced sample consisted of CD4+ T cells from blood, cultured in vitro. The CDR3 DNA sequence: TGTGCCTGGAGTGTACGGAGAAGTTGGGGGGGAGGATCCCGCCTGTCCTACAATGAGCAGTTCTTC. It codes for CAWSVRRSWGGGSRLSYNEQFF.